Following are 29 T cell receptor beta chains from one sample sequenced in a study of blood T cell repertoires in COVID-19. Clones were sequenced by immunoSEQ multiplex PCR, and TCRdb holds only the in-frame ones, with some missing. The table records approximately 270,000 clones, approximately 86% of them present only once. The sequenced material came from peripheral blood. The receptors stem from a human donor with COVID-19, enrolled during active disease. The donor label of this sample is uncertain.

This rearrangement joins TRBV5-1 to TRBJ1-1; perhaps TRBD1 as D (6 bases). The V gene's germline CDR1 is SGHRS and CDR2 YFSETQ. CDR3 size: 14 residues. V was pared by 3 bases and J by 4 bases, with 13 bases between. The CDR3 DNA reads as TGCGCCAGCAGCTGGGGGCAGCTCCTCACTGAAGCTTTCTTT. This sequence encodes CASSWGQLLTEAFF.

A single count supports this clone. The chain employs TRBV3-1 (or the pseudogene TRBV3-2) and TRBJ1-2; perhaps TRBD1 as D (6 bases). Germline V gene data show CDR1 as LGHDT and CDR2 as YNNKEL (reference sequence). CDR3 length: 15 amino acids. V was pared by 0 bases and J by 6 bases, with 14 bases between. The CDR3 region is CASSQDRPGGHGYTF. The CDR3 region has the DNA TGTGCCAGCAGCCAAGATCGGCCGGGGGGGCATGGCTACACCTTC.

V is TRBV6-4 and J is TRBJ1-1, with 10 bases that match TRBD1. Germline CDR1 is MRHNA and CDR2 is SNTAGT. The CDR3 covers 13 residues. J lost 3 bases, V lost 8 bases, and 3 bases had no gene match. CDR3 amino acids: CASQGTGDTEAFF. The DNA of the CDR3 is TGTGCCAGCCAGGGGACAGGGGACACTGAAGCTTTCTTT.

This clone was seen repeatedly, ten times or more. V is TRBV2 and J is TRBJ1-1; D ambiguous. Germline V gene data show CDR1 as SNHLY and CDR2 as FYNNEI. Trimming took off 7 bases at V and 0 bases at J, with 9 bases between the two ends. CDR3 size: 13 residues. CDR3: CASKTPMNTEAFF. The CDR3 DNA sequence: TGTGCCAGCAAGACACCAATGAACACTGAAGCTTTCTTT.

The chain couples TRBV5-4 to TRBJ2-5; 7 bases match TRBD2. CDR3 length equals 15 residues. Germline-derived CDR1 and CDR2 are SGHNT and YYREEE (reference sequence). The trim removed 4 bases at V and 1 base at J, leaving 7 bases unmatched. CDR3 nucleotides: TGTGCCAGCAGCCCCACCGGGGGGTCCCAAGAGACCCAGTACTTC. This encodes CASSPTGGSQETQYF.

This chain joins TRBV6-5 and TRBJ2-7, with TRBD1 matching 8 bases. The CDR3 totals 14 residues. V shed 9 bases and J 0 bases; nucleotides not matched to a gene: 7. Germline-derived CDR1 and CDR2 are MNHEY and SVGAGI. The CDR3 DNA reads TGTGCCAGTGATCGGGACAGGAACTCCTACGAGCAGTACTTC. Translated, it gives CASDRDRNSYEQYF.

The V and J genes are TRBV28 and TRBJ1-5; 11 bases fit TRBD1. J was trimmed by 5 bases and V by 5 bases; bases with no gene match: 5. Germline CDR1 is MDHEN and CDR2 is SYDVKM. There are 15 residues in the CDR3. CDR3 loop: CASSVPGQGDQPQHF. CDR3 DNA sequence: TGTGCCAGCAGTGTTCCGGGACAGGGGGATCAGCCCCAGCATTTT.

The V gene is TRBV30, the J gene TRBJ2-1; D is ambiguous. The germline V gene has CDR1 GTSNPN and CDR2 SVGIG (reference sequence). The CDR3 loop spans 15 amino acids. The ends were cut back, 5 bases at V and 7 bases at J, with 21 bases in the middle. CDR3 nucleotides: TGTGCCTGGTCCCTTGAACTCCATACTCCTAATGAGCAGTTCTTC. Translated, it gives CAWSLELHTPNEQFF.

The CDR3 region is CASSLLNTFHGYTF. In nucleotides, the CDR3 is TGTGCCAGCAGTTTATTGAACACCTTCCATGGCTACACCTTC. This chain uses TRBV28 with TRBJ1-2; D remains unclear. Germline assignment: CDR1 MDHEN and CDR2 SYDVKM. The CDR3 has 14 amino acids. Trimming took off 1 base at V and 6 bases at J, with 12 bases between the two ends.

This clone was picked up one time. The gene calls are TRBV28 and TRBJ2-5; 15 nucleotides agree with TRBD2. This CDR3 has 17 residues. Germline trimming cut 6 bases from V and 7 bases from J; bases unmatched to any gene: 12. In germline, CDR1 is MDHEN, CDR2 SYDVKM. The CDR3 bases are TGTGCCAGCAGATCCGGATCCGGGACTAGCGGGAGGACGACCCAGTACTTC. Its protein product is CASRSGSGTSGRTTQYF.

The V gene is TRBV7-9, the J gene TRBJ2-7; D is perhaps TRBD2 (5 bases). V was shortened by 5 bases and J by 1 base, with 12 bases between the two germline ends. The CDR3 is 14 residues long. The germline V gene has CDR1 SEHNR and CDR2 FQNEAQ (reference sequence). CDR3 DNA sequence: TGTGCCAGCAGCAGGACTGGCCCATCCTACGAGCAGTACTTC. Encoded protein: CASSRTGPSYEQYF.

This clone has just one count. The rearrangement joins TRBV18 to TRBJ1-3, with TRBD1 as a possible D gene (6 bases). V lost 4 bases and J 0 bases, leaving 13 bases between the germline ends. The germline gives CDR1 KGHSH, CDR2 LQKENI. This CDR3 has 16 amino acids. The CDR3 reads CASSRDRYNSGNTIYF. The CDR3 bases are TGTGCCAGCTCACGAGACAGGTACAACTCTGGAAACACCATATATTTT.

The chain joins TRBV27 to TRBJ2-1; 7 bases agree with TRBD2. The germline gives CDR1 MNHEY, CDR2 SMNVEV (reference sequence). The CDR3 consists of 15 residues. V lost 6 bases to trimming and J lost 2 bases; unmatched junction nucleotides: 7. CDR3 DNA sequence: TGTGCCAGCAGCCGTAGCGGGCCCACCTACAATGAGCAGTTCTTC. It is translated as CASSRSGPTYNEQFF.

The genes are TRBV5-1 and TRBJ1-1, with D possibly being TRBD1 (5 bases). The germline V gene has CDR1 SGHRS and CDR2 YFSETQ. The CDR3 runs to 13 residues. The V gene lost 0 bases and the J gene lost 14 bases, with 17 bases spanning the gap. CDR3 bases: TGCGCCAGCAGCTTGGATAATGGGGGGAAAAACTTCTTT. Translating it yields CASSLDNGGKNFF.

The chain links TRBV9 to TRBJ1-1, with D unclear. The CDR3 loop spans 14 amino acids. Germline V gene lookup returns CDR1 SGDLS and CDR2 YYNGEE. V lost 0 bases, J lost 4 bases, and 10 bases lay in between. The CDR3, as DNA: TGTGCCAGCAGCGTAGCTACAGTAGGCACTGAAGCTTTCTTT. Amino acids: CASSVATVGTEAFF.

This clone occurred a few times. The same CDR3 also results from other DNA sequences found in this sample. J is TRBJ1-1 and V is TRBV9, with D hard to call. Germline lookup yields CDR1 SGDLS and CDR2 YYNGEE. The CDR3 has 13 amino acids. With 4 bases removed from V and 10 bases from J, the gap between germline ends came to 17 bases. CDR3 bases: TGTGCCAGCAGCCCGATCGGGAGGGTCGGAGCTTTCTTT. Protein product: CASSPIGRVGAFF. Full variable domain (outside the CDR3, taken from reference TRBV9 and TRBJ1-1): DSGVTQTPKHLITATGQRVTLRCSPRSGDLSVYWYQQSLDQGLQFLIQYYNGEERAKGNILERFSAQQFPDLHSELNLSSLELGDSALYFCASSPIGRVGAFFGQGTRLTVV.

The chain joins TRBV27 to TRBJ2-7; possibly TRBD2 for D (5 bases). The CDR3 spans 13 residues. Trimming left V 6 bases short and J 2 bases short, with 11 bases between. The germline gives CDR1 MNHEY, CDR2 SMNVEV (reference sequence). The CDR3, as DNA: TGTGCCAGCAGGGGCGCTAGCCCCTACGAGCAGTACTTC. It specifies CASRGASPYEQYF.

V and J are TRBV6-1 and TRBJ2-1, with 13 bases fitting TRBD2. This CDR3 region has 19 residues. Trimming cost V 2 bases and J 1 base; bases outside gene matches: 8. Per the germline V gene, CDR1 is MNHNS and CDR2 is SASEGT. CDR3 protein: CASSEILAGGTGSYNEQFF. The CDR3 DNA sequence: TGTGCCAGCAGTGAAATACTAGCGGGAGGGACGGGGTCCTACAATGAGCAGTTCTTC.

The chain is built from TRBV4-1 and TRBJ2-7, with a possible D match to TRBD2 (5 bases). Trimming shortened V by 4 bases and J by 0 bases, and 13 bases separated the two germline ends. CDR3 length: 15 residues. Germline V gives CDR1 MGHRA, CDR2 YSYEKL. The CDR3 protein is CASSPSGISSYEQYF. The CDR3 DNA reads TGCGCCAGCAGCCCGTCCGGGATCAGCTCCTACGAGCAGTACTTC.

The chain has TRBV10-1 and TRBJ2-1, with D possibly TRBD2 on 6 matching bases. The CDR3 is 17 residues long. The germline V gene encodes CDR1 WNHNN and CDR2 SYGVQD (reference sequence). V was cut by 0 bases and J by 7 bases, with 19 bases left in between. CDR3 in DNA: TGCGCCAGCAGTGAGTCGATGCGGGACGCCGGAAGGAATGAGCAGTTCTTC. This sequence encodes CASSESMRDAGRNEQFF.

This clone occurred once. The chain uses TRBV28 and TRBJ2-3, with a possible D match to TRBD1 (6 bases). The CDR3 is made up of 14 amino acids. V was trimmed by 8 bases and J by 10 bases, leaving 22 bases between them. Germline V gives CDR1 MDHEN, CDR2 SYDVKM. CDR3 DNA: TGTGCCAGCTACATCGGGACACCCCGCCCCGCGCAGTATTTT. Translated, it gives CASYIGTPRPAQYF.

The chain recombines TRBV28 with TRBJ2-7; the D gene is possibly TRBD1 (5 bases). Germline CDR1 MDHEN, CDR2 SYDVKM. The CDR3 loop spans 16 amino acids. Trimming left V 2 bases short and J 3 bases short, with 17 bases between. CDR3 sequence reads: CASSLRQGMNLYEQYF. In DNA, the CDR3 is TGTGCCAGCAGTTTACGGCAGGGTATGAATCTCTACGAGCAGTACTTC.

DNA of the CDR3: TGTGCCAGCAGTGAACTTTCTTACAGGGAAAACTATGGCTACACCTTC. Encoded protein: CASSELSYRENYGYTF. V gene TRBV6-1 combines with J gene TRBJ1-2; possibly TRBD1 for D (6 bases). Germline V gene sequence: CDR1 MNHNS, CDR2 SASEGT. V was shortened by 2 bases and J by 2 bases, with 15 bases between the two germline ends. The CDR3 totals 16 residues.

This clone was found once. The chain carries TRBV9 and TRBJ1-5; D may be TRBD1 (5 bases). Trimming left V 0 bases short and J 4 bases short, with 11 bases between. Germline CDR1 reads SGDLS; CDR2 reads YYNGEE. The CDR3 is 15 amino acids. The CDR3 loop is CASSVGVQANQPQHF. The CDR3, as DNA: TGTGCCAGCAGCGTAGGAGTACAGGCGAATCAGCCCCAGCATTTT.

CDR3: CASSSTGGITDTQYF. The CDR3 coding sequence is TGTGCCAGCAGCTCGACAGGGGGAATCACAGATACGCAGTATTTT. This chain uses TRBV7-3 with TRBJ2-3, with TRBD1 identical over 9 bases. Germline CDR1 is SGHTA and CDR2 is FQGTGA. This CDR3 spans 15 amino acids. V was clipped by 4 bases and J by 2 bases; unmatched bases: 4.

The CDR3: CASSLRGKGTNEKLFF. In nucleotides, the CDR3 is TGTGCCAGCAGCTTACGGGGGAAGGGCACTAATGAAAAACTGTTTTTT. The chain carries TRBV7-9 and TRBJ1-4, with a weak D call TRBD1 (5 bases). Germline V gene sequence: CDR1 SEHNR, CDR2 FQNEAQ (reference sequence). The ends were cut back, 2 bases at V and 2 bases at J, with 12 bases in the middle. This CDR3 comprises 16 residues.

J is TRBJ2-2 and V is TRBV9, with 9 bases matching TRBD2. Germline CDR1 SGDLS, CDR2 YYNGEE. This CDR3 spans 16 amino acids. V was pared by 5 bases and J by 5 bases, with 10 bases of the junction left unmatched. The CDR3 sequence is CASSHSGSGGTGELFF. CDR3 nucleotide sequence: TGTGCCAGCAGTCATAGCGGGAGTGGGGGTACCGGGGAGCTGTTTTTT.

The V and J genes are TRBV19 and TRBJ1-5; 8 bases fit TRBD1. Germline values: CDR1 LNHDA, CDR2 SQIVND (reference sequence). The CDR3 runs 15 residues. The trim removed 5 bases at V and 10 bases at J, leaving 13 bases unmatched. The CDR3 loop reads CASSATGGALGPQHF. The CDR3 DNA sequence: TGTGCCAGTAGTGCAACAGGGGGTGCCTTAGGACCCCAGCATTTT.

The gene calls are TRBV9 and TRBJ1-2; the match to TRBD1 covers 7 bases. The CDR3 runs 14 residues. The trim removed 1 base at V and 2 bases at J, leaving 2 bases unmatched. Germline V gene sequence: CDR1 SGDLS, CDR2 YYNGEE. The CDR3: CASSVTQGNYGYTF. CDR3 bases: TGTGCCAGCAGCGTAACACAGGGGAACTATGGCTACACCTTC.